The sequence of this T cell receptor (beta chain) was determined in a study of blood T cell repertoires in COVID-19. Study details: The study drew acute and convalescent COVID-19 samples from the United States, Italy and Spain. In each case, the material was cDNA or gDNA derived from T cells, B-cell-depleted T cells, or PBMCs.

Authors' analysis steps: By means of reference gene primer amplification, nucleated cell counts were estimated. TCRdb keeps only in-frame clones here, not all; method: immunoSEQ multiplex PCR. V and J calls and clone size are those listed in that table; D and trimming were worked out from the DNA. The sample shows some 150,000 clones, roughly 84% of them seen only once. V was clipped by 5 bases and J by 5 bases; unmatched bases: 4. The CDR3 has 13 amino acids. Germline CDR1 reads SGHTA; CDR2 reads FQGNSA. This clonotype was obtained from a woman between 45 and 65 years old with acute or convalescent COVID-19. The sequencing sample was made of peripheral blood. The V gene is TRBV7-2, the J gene TRBJ2-5; 8 nucleotides align to TRBD1. The CDR3 nucleotides read TGTGCCAGCAGCATCAACAGGGGGGAGACCCAGTACTTC. Its protein product is CASSINRGETQYF.